The 4 T cell receptor beta chains presented below share a single source sample, sequenced in a study of shared clonotypes between healthy human individuals. Assay used: immunoSEQ multiplex PCR; TCRdb lists only in-frame clones, some missing. The profile shows about 2.3 million clones, 85% to 95% of them singletons. The specimen sequenced was naive CD4+ T cells from PBMCs. The subset here: CD45RA+ positively selected. The receptors come from a man aged 18 to 29 in good health. Some clones in this sample may be carry-over from other donors' samples.

In regard to this clone: At one end, the junction sequence differs from germline, possibly due to a read error. J is TRBJ2-1 and V is TRBV11-1; possibly TRBD2 for D (5 bases). Germline CDR1 reads SGHAT; CDR2 reads FQDESV (reference sequence). This CDR3 spans 11 amino acids. CDR3 sequence (DNA): TGTGCCAGCAGCCTAGCCGTTGAGCAGTTCTTC. Its protein product is CASSLAVEQFF.

The chain combines TRBV29-1 with TRBJ2-6, with D unresolved. Germline V gives CDR1 SQVTM, CDR2 ANQGSEA. With 4 bases removed from V and 0 bases from J, the gap between germline ends came to 7 bases. The CDR3 extends over 14 amino acids. CDR3 bases: TGCAGCGTTGGACTGGGCTCTGGGGCCAACGTCCTGACTTTC. It encodes CSVGLGSGANVLTF.

The chain recombines TRBV6-5 with TRBJ1-6, with a possible D match to TRBD1 (6 bases). The CDR3 consists of 13 residues. CDR1 is MNHEY, CDR2 SVGAGI, per germline. The ends were cut back, 6 bases at V and 8 bases at J, with 11 bases in the middle. The CDR3: CASSINRDSPLHF. The DNA for the CDR3 is TGTGCCAGCAGCATAAACAGGGATTCACCCCTCCACTTT.

The chain links TRBV25-1 to TRBJ2-7, with 9 bases matching TRBD1. The junction had 7 bases not matched to a gene; V was cut back by 5 bases and J by 5 bases. Germline V gene lookup returns CDR1 MGHDK and CDR2 SYGVNS. The CDR3 totals 14 residues. The CDR3 region has the DNA TGTGCCAGCAGTAAGGGACAGGGAGTCCACGAGCAGTACTTC. Its protein is CASSKGQGVHEQYF.